The 21 T cell receptor beta chains listed next were all sequenced from one sample in a study of T cells in Graves' hyperthyroidism and ophthalmopathy. TCR beta CDR3 regions were amplified from RNA transcripts. The TCR CDR3 was amplified in a first-round RT-PCR using the HTBI primer set. TCRdb re-analysed the multiplex PCR reads in MiXCR, keeping a single row per CDR3 protein. The data contain 450,000 to 500,000 distinct CDR3 sequences, roughly 23% of them singletons. Sequencing input: blood. These receptors originate from a woman aged 70-85 years with Graves' ophthalmopathy.

This clonotype was counted a few times. DNA of the CDR3: TGTGCCAGCAGCGGAAGGCGGGGAACCTACGAGCAGTACTTC. It specifies CASSGRRGTYEQYF. The chain carries TRBV6-1 and TRBJ2-7, with D possibly TRBD2 on 6 matching bases. The germline V gene has CDR1 MNHNS and CDR2 SASEGT. V gave up 6 bases and J gave up 2 bases, with 14 bases separating them. This CDR3 is built from 14 residues.

This clonotype was observed at least ten times. The chain joins TRBV12-3 or TRBV12-4 to TRBJ2-5, with TRBD1 matching over 9 bases. The CDR3 extends over 14 amino acids. The V segment lost 1 base and the J segment 6 bases; nucleotides outside the gene matches: 3. CDR3 nucleotides: TGTGCCAGCAGTTTAGGACAGGGGGGGAAGACCCAGTACTTC. It specifies CASSLGQGGKTQYF.

On this clonotype itself: Lacking the conserved final phenylalanine or tryptophan, this CDR3 likely reflects a read error. The V call is TRBV7-2, the J call TRBJ2-1; D is unclear. Germline CDR1 is SGHTA and CDR2 is FQGNSA. This CDR3 has 15 amino acids. The V gene lost 1 base and the J gene lost 0 bases, with 7 bases spanning the gap. The CDR3 reads CASSLDSGSYNEQFL. As DNA, the CDR3 is TGTGCCAGCAGCTTAGACAGTGGCTCCTACAATGAGCAGTTCCTC.

The rearrangement links TRBV10-3 to TRBJ2-1; possibly TRBD1 for D (7 bases). The V and J ends lost 10 bases and 2 bases respectively, with 18 bases between them. There are 15 residues in the CDR3. Germline V gene sequence: CDR1 ENHRY, CDR2 SYGVKD. CDR3 region: CATSRGQPPYNEQFF. The CDR3 region has the DNA TGTGCCACCTCGCGGGGACAGCCCCCCTACAATGAGCAGTTCTTC.

This clonotype was found a few times. This chain joins TRBV4-3 and TRBJ1-1; the D is unclear. Trimming left V 0 bases short and J 4 bases short, with 12 bases between. The CDR3 extends over 15 amino acids. In germline, CDR1 is LGHNA, CDR2 YSLEER. The CDR3 region has the DNA TGCGCCAGCAGCCAAGATGGGTTTTCCCTCACTGAAGCTTTCTTT. As protein: CASSQDGFSLTEAFF.

This clonotype was detected only a few times. V usage is TRBV6-1 and J usage is TRBJ1-2; D might be TRBD1 (6 bases). The CDR3 contains 14 residues. Germline values: CDR1 MNHNS, CDR2 SASEGT. Trimming removed 6 bases at V and 4 bases at J, with 15 bases between. CDR3 nucleotide sequence: TGTGCCAGCAGCCCCCCAGAGGGGGGCTATGGCTACACCTTC. Its protein product is CASSPPEGGYGYTF.

This clonotype was found a few times. The chain uses TRBV6-1 and TRBJ1-1, with D maybe TRBD1 (5 bases). The CDR3 runs to 12 residues. V was pared by 10 bases and J by 6 bases, with 15 bases between. Germline V lookup: CDR1 MNHNS, CDR2 SASEGT. CDR3: CATQDMVPEAFF. CDR3 in DNA: TGTGCCACTCAGGACATGGTCCCTGAAGCTTTCTTT.

The chain employs TRBV7-2 and TRBJ2-5; D gene ambiguous. CDR3 length: 18 amino acids. Germline values: CDR1 SGHTA, CDR2 FQGNSA. V was shortened by 1 base and J by 5 bases, with 23 bases between the two germline ends. The CDR3 DNA follows: TGTGCCAGCAGCTTAGATCCGATTGAGTGGGCTGGGCGGGAGACCCAGTACTTC. This encodes CASSLDPIEWAGRETQYF.

This clonotype occurred a few times. The gene calls are TRBV11-3 and TRBJ1-1; D unresolved. The length of the CDR3 is 13 residues. V was trimmed by 2 bases and J by 4 bases, leaving 8 bases between them. Per germline, CDR1 SGHNT and CDR2 YENEEA. CDR3 region: CASSLMRGTEAFF. The DNA of the CDR3 is TGTGCCAGCAGCTTAATGCGGGGCACTGAAGCTTTCTTT.

This clonotype was seen only a few times. The chain couples TRBV7-2 to TRBJ2-5, with TRBD2 matching 9 bases. The germline gives CDR1 SGHTA, CDR2 FQGNSA. J was trimmed by 7 bases and V by 5 bases; bases with no gene match: 11. CDR3 length equals 15 residues. CDR3 region: CASSPRTSVGGTQYF. The CDR3 region has the DNA TGTGCCAGCAGCCCCAGGACTAGCGTTGGGGGGACCCAGTACTTC. The whole variable domain, remainder taken from reference TRBV7-2 and TRBJ2-5, is GAGVSQSPSNKVTEKGKDVELRCDPISGHTALYWYRQSLGQGLEFLIYFQGNSAPDKSGLPSDRFSAERTGGSVSTLTIQRTQQEDSAVYLCASSPRTSVGGTQYFGPGTRLLVL.

The chain combines TRBV14 with TRBJ2-1; 10 bases fit TRBD2. This CDR3 comprises 17 residues. The V gene end was trimmed by 7 bases and the J gene end by 8 bases; junction bases not matched to a gene: 17. The germline V gene has CDR1 SGHDN and CDR2 FVKESK. The CDR3 DNA sequence: TGTGCCAGCACCAAAGGGTGGGGGACTAGCGCATCCGATGAGCAGTTCTTC. This encodes CASTKGWGTSASDEQFF.

The rearrangement links TRBV6-6 to TRBJ2-6, with 9 nucleotides matching TRBD2. The CDR3 has 20 amino acids. Germline V gene sequence: CDR1 MNHNY, CDR2 SVGAGI (reference sequence). Germline trimming cut 0 bases from V and 4 bases from J; bases unmatched to any gene: 13. In DNA form, the CDR3 reads TGTGCCAGCAGTTACTCGATGCTCCTAGCGGGACACGGGGGGGCCAACGTCCTGACTTTC. It translates to CASSYSMLLAGHGGANVLTF.

This clonotype appeared a few times. This rearrangement joins TRBV5-1 to TRBJ2-1; 10 bases line up with TRBD2. V dropped 0 bases and J dropped 5; count of bases not matched to a gene: 2. The CDR3 spans 15 residues. CDR1 is SGHRS and CDR2 is YFSETQ in the germline V gene. Written as DNA, the CDR3 is TGCGCCAGCAGCTTGGTAGCGGGAGGCGACAATGAGCAGTTCTTC. It codes for CASSLVAGGDNEQFF.

This clonotype has at least ten counts. The rearrangement links TRBV7-8 to TRBJ1-2, with unresolved D. There are 14 residues in the CDR3. In germline, CDR1 is SGHVS, CDR2 FQNEAQ. V lost 5 bases to trimming and J lost 2 bases, with 12 bases between them. The CDR3 coding sequence is TGTGCCAGCAGCCTAAGGACGGAAAACTATGGCTACACCTTC. It translates to CASSLRTENYGYTF.

This clonotype was counted many times. The chain links TRBV3-1 to TRBJ1-3; perhaps TRBD1 as D (6 bases). Germline V gene data show CDR1 as LGHDT and CDR2 as YNNKEL (reference sequence). V was trimmed by 3 bases and J by 0 bases, leaving 9 bases between them. There are 15 residues in the CDR3. CDR3 region: CASSQMTGSGNTIYF. In DNA form, the CDR3 reads TGTGCCAGCAGCCAGATGACAGGCTCTGGAAACACCATATATTTT. The full variable domain, completed using reference TRBV3-1 and TRBJ1-3, is DTAVSQTPKYLVTQMGNDKSIKCEQNLGHDTMYWYKQDSKKFLKIMFSYNNKELIINETVPNRFSPKSPDKAHLNLHINSLELGDSAVYFCASSQMTGSGNTIYFGEGSWLTVV.

The rearrangement uses TRBV9 and TRBJ1-5; TRBD1 matches 8 bases. V shed 2 bases and J 6 bases; nucleotides not matched to a gene: 7. This CDR3 has 15 amino acids. From germline, CDR1 is SGDLS and CDR2 YYNGEE. The CDR3 region has the DNA TGTGCCAGCAGCGTCGGACAGGGAGGTGGTCAGCCCCAGCATTTT. It encodes CASSVGQGGGQPQHF. Based on the CDR3 plus reference TRBV9 and TRBJ1-5, the full variable domain is DSGVTQTPKHLITATGQRVTLRCSPRSGDLSVYWYQQSLDQGLQFLIQYYNGEERAKGNILERFSAQQFPDLHSELNLSSLELGDSALYFCASSVGQGGGQPQHFGDGTRLSIL.

The chain links TRBV6-1 to TRBJ2-7; 12 nucleotides agree with TRBD1. Unmatched junction bases numbered 4, after V lost 0 bases and J lost 7 bases. Germline CDR1 is MNHNS and CDR2 is SASEGT. CDR3 size: 15 residues. The DNA of the CDR3 is TGTGCCAGCAGTGAAGCAGGGACAGGGGGCCTTGAGCAGTACTTC. Its translation: CASSEAGTGGLEQYF.

This clonotype was counted ten times or more. The chain uses TRBV6-1 and TRBJ1-4; D gene ambiguous. This CDR3 is 15 amino acids long. Germline V CDR1 and CDR2: MNHNS, SASEGT. Trimming shortened V by 6 bases and J by 4 bases, and 15 bases separated the two germline ends. The CDR3 is CASSHRTEGNEKLFF. The CDR3 bases are TGTGCCAGCAGCCACCGGACGGAGGGTAATGAAAAACTGTTTTTT.

A single count supports this clonotype. The chain has TRBV28 and TRBJ2-2; tentative D call: TRBD1 (5 bases). This CDR3 contains 13 residues. Germline-derived CDR1 and CDR2 are MDHEN and SYDVKM. The V and J ends lost 6 bases and 4 bases respectively, with 9 bases between them. CDR3 DNA: TGTGCCAGCAGGGACAAGATCACCGGGGAGCTGTTTTTT. Its translation is CASRDKITGELFF.

The chain has TRBV15 and TRBJ1-4; weak D call: TRBD1 (5 bases). Trimming pared 8 bases from V and 4 bases from J, leaving 11 bases between. The germline V gene encodes CDR1 LNHNV and CDR2 YYDKDF (reference sequence). This CDR3 comprises 13 residues. CDR3 protein: CATERQFNEKLFF. The CDR3 DNA follows: TGTGCCACCGAAAGACAGTTTAATGAAAAACTGTTTTTT.

Only a few counts were recorded for this clonotype. This chain uses TRBV3-1 with TRBJ2-7; perhaps D is TRBD1 or TRBD2 (6 bases each). Germline values: CDR1 LGHDT, CDR2 YNNKEL (reference sequence). This CDR3 has 13 residues. V was shortened by 1 base and J by 6 bases, with 10 bases between the two germline ends. Here the CDR3 reads CASSQGRGGEQYF. In DNA form, the CDR3 reads TGTGCCAGCAGCCAAGGCAGGGGAGGCGAGCAGTACTTC.